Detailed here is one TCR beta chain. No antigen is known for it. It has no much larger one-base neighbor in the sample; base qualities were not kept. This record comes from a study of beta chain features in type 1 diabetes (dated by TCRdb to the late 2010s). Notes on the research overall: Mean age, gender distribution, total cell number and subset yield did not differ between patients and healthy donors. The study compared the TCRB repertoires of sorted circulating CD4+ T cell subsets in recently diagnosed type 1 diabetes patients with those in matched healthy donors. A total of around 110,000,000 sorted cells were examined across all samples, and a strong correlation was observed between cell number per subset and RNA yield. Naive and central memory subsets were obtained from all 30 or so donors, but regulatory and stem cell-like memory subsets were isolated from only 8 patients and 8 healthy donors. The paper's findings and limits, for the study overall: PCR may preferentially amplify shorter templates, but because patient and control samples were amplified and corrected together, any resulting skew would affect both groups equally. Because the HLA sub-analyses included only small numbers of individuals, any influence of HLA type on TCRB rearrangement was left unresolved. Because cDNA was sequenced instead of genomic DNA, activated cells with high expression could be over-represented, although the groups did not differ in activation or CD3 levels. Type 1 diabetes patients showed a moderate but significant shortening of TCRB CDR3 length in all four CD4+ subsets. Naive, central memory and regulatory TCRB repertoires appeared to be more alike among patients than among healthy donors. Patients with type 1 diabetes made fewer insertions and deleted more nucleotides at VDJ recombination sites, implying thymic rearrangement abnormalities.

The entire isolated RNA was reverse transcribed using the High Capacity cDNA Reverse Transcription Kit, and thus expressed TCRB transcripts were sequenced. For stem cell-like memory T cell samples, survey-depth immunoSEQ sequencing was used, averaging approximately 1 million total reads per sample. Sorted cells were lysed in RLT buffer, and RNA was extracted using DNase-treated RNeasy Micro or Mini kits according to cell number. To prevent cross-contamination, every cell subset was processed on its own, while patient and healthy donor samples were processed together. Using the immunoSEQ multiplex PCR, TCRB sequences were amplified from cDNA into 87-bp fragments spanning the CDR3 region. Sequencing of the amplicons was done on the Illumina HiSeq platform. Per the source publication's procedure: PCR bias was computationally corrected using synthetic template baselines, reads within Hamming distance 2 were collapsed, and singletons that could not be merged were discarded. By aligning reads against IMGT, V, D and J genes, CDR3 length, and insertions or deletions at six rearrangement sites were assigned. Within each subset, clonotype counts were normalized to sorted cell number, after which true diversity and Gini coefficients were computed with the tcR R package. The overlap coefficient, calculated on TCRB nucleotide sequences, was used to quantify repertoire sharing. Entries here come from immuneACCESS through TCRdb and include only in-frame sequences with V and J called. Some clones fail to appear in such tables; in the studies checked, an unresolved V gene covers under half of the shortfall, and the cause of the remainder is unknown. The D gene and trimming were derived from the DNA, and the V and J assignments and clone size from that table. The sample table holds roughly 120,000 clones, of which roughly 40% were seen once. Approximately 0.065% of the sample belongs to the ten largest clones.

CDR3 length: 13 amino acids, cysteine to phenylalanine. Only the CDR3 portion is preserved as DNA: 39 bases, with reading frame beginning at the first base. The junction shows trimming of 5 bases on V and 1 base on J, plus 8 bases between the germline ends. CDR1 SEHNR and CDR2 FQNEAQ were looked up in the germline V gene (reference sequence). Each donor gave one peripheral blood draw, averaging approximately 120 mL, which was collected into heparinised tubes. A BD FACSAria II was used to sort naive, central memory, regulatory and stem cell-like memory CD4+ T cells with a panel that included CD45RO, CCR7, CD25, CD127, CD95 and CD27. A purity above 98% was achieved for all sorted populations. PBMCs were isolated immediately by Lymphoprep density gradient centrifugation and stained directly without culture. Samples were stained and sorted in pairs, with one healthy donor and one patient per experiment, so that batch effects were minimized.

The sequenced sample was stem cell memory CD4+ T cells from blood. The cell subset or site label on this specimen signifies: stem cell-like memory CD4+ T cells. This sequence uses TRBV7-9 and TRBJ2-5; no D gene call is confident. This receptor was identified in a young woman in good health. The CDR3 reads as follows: CASSLSGQETQYF. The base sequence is TGTGCCAGCAGCCTCTCGGGCCAAGAGACCCAGTACTTC.